The T cell receptor beta chain under discussion was sequenced for a study of PD-1 blockade in classical Hodgkin lymphoma. Study at large: The nivolumab dose that patients received was 3 mg/kg, given intravenously every 2 weeks.

As regards this clone: Its antigen remains unknown.

Study conclusions and caveats: For complete responders, baseline diversity was comparable to that of newly diagnosed patients.

Looked up from germline, CDR1 is SGHKS and CDR2 is YYEKEE (reference sequence). The V and J ends lost 3 bases and 1 base respectively, with 7 bases between them. The CDR3 totals 13 residues. Produced via immunoSEQ multiplex PCR; TCRdb's table is partial and in-frame only. The table includes around 19,000 clones, around 67% detected once. All patients experienced relapse after autologous stem cell transplantation, and brentuximab vedotin exposure was variable. The specimen was peripheral blood mononuclear cells (PBMCs), collected before the second cycle of nivolumab. The origin of this receptor is a human donor with classical Hodgkin lymphoma. V is TRBV5-5 and J is TRBJ1-1; the D gene is possibly TRBD1 (6 bases). The CDR3 sequence is CASSWDTNTEAFF. CDR3 nucleotide sequence: TGTGCCAGCAGCTGGGACACGAACACTGAAGCTTTCTTT.